The 3 T cell receptor beta chains below were found in one sample sequenced in a study of metastatic and nonmetastatic thyroid tumors. Nobody among the patients had been given any treatment before thyroid surgery. TCRdb re-called clones via MiXCR from the PCR reads. The sample has under 6,000 clones; almost 35% are singletons. Input material: adjacent normal tissue. The receptors originated from a male donor with papillary thyroid cancer or a benign thyroid nodule (not recorded which). Some clones in this sample may be carry-over from other donors' samples.

The chain carries TRBV6-1 and TRBJ2-7; TRBD1 matches 9 bases. There are 15 residues in the CDR3. V lost 4 bases and J lost 5; bases outside the gene matches: 9. Germline CDR1 is MNHNS and CDR2 is SASEGT. In DNA, the CDR3 is TGTGCCAGCAGTGGCGAGGGGACAGGGATCAACGAGCAGTACTTC. It yields the protein CASSGEGTGINEQYF.

This clone turned up a few times. The chain has TRBV5-1 and TRBJ1-3; D unclear. Germline lookup yields CDR1 SGHRS and CDR2 YFSETQ. The V end lost 0 bases, the J end lost 5 bases, and 15 bases lay between the germline ends. CDR3 size: 16 residues. The CDR3, as DNA: TGCGCCAGCAGCTTGGCCACTGGTTTTGACAGAAACACCATATATTTT. Translated: CASSLATGFDRNTIYF.

The chain has TRBV7-2 and TRBJ2-7; 8 bases line up with TRBD2. This CDR3 is built from 14 residues. The germline V gene has CDR1 SGHTA and CDR2 FQGNSA. V lost 6 bases, J lost 2 bases, and 6 bases stayed unmatched. The CDR3: CASRTVAGTYEQYF. The CDR3 nucleotides are TGTGCCAGCAGAACCGTAGCGGGGACCTACGAGCAGTACTTC.